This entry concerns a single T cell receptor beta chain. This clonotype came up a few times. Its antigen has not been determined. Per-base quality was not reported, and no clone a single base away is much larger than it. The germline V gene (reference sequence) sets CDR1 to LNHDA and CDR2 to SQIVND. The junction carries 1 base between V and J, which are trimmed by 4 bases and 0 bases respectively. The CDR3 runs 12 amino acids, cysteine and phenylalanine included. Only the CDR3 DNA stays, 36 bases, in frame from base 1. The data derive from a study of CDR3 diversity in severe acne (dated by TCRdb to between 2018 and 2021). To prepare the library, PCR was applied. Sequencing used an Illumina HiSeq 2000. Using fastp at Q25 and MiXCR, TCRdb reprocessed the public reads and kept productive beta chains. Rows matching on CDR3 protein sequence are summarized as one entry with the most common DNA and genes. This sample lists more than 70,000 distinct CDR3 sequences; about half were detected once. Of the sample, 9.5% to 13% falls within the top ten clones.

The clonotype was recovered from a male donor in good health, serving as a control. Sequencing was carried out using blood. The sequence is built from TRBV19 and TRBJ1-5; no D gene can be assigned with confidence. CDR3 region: CASSTSNQPQHF. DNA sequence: TGTGCCAGTAGTACTAGCAATCAGCCCCAGCATTTT.